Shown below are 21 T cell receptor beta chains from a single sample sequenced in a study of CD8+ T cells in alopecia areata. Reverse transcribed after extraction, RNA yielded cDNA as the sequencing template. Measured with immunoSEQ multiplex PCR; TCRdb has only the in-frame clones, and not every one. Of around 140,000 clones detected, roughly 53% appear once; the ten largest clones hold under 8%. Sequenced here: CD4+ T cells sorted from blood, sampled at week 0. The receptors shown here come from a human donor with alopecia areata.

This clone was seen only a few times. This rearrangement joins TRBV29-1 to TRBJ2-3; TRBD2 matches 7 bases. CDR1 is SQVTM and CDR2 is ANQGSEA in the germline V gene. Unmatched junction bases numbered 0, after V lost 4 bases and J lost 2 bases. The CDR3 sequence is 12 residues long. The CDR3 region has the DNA TGCAGCGTTGGACTAGCCACAGATACGCAGTATTTT. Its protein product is CSVGLATDTQYF.

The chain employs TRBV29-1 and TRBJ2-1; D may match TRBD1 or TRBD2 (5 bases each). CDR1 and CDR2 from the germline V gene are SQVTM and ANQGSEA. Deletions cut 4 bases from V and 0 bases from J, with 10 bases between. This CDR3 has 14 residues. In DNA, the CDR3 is TGCAGCGTTGGAGGGGAGAGCTCCTACAATGAGCAGTTCTTC. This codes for CSVGGESSYNEQFF.

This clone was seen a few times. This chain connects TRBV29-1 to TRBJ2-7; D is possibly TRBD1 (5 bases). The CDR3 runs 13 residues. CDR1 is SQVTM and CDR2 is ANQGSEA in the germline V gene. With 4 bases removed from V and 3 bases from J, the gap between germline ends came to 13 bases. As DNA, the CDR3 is TGCAGCGTTGTCAGGGCCCCCATCTACGAGCAGTACTTC. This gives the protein CSVVRAPIYEQYF.

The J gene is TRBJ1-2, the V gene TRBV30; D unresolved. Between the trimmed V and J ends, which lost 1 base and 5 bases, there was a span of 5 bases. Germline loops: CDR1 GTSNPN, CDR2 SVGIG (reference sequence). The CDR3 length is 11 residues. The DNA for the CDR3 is TGTGCCTGGAGTGGGGCGTATGGCTACACCTTC. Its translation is CAWSGAYGYTF.

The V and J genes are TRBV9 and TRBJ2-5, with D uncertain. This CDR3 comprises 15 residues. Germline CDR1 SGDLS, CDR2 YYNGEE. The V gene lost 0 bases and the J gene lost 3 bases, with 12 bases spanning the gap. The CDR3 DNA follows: TGTGCCAGCAGCGTAGATAGTCTACTAAAAGAGACCCAGTACTTC. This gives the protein CASSVDSLLKETQYF. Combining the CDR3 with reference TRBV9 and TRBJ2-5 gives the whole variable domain DSGVTQTPKHLITATGQRVTLRCSPRSGDLSVYWYQQSLDQGLQFLIQYYNGEERAKGNILERFSAQQFPDLHSELNLSSLELGDSALYFCASSVDSLLKETQYFGPGTRLLVL.

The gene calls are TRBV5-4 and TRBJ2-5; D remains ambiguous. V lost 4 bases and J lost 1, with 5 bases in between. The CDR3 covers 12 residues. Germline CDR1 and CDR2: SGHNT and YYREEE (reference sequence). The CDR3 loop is CASSLSQETQYF. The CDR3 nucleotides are TGTGCCAGCAGCCTGTCCCAAGAGACCCAGTACTTC.

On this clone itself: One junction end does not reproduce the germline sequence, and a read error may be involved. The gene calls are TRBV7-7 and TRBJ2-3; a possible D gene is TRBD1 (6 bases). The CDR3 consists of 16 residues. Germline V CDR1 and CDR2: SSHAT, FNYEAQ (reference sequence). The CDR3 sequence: CASSQPTGPSTDTQYF. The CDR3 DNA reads TGTGCTAGCAGCCAGCCGACAGGTCCTAGCACAGATACGCAGTATTTT.

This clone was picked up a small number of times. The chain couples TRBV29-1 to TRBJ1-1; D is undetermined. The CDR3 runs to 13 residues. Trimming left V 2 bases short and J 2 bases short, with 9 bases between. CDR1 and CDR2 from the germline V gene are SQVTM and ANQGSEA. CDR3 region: CSVEIFDNTEAFF. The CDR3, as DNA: TGCAGCGTTGAAATCTTCGACAACACTGAAGCTTTCTTT.

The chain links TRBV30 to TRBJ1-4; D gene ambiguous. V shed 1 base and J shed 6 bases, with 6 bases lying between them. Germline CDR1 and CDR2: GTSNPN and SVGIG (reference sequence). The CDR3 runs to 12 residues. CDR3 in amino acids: CAWSELDEKLFF. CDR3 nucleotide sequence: TGTGCCTGGAGTGAGTTGGATGAAAAACTGTTTTTT.

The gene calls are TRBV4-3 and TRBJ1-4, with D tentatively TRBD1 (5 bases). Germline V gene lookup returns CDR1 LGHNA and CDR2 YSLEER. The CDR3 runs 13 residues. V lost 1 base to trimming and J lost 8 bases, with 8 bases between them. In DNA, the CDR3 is TGCGCCAGCAGCCAAGGGAGGGGAGAAAAACTGTTTTTT. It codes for CASSQGRGEKLFF.

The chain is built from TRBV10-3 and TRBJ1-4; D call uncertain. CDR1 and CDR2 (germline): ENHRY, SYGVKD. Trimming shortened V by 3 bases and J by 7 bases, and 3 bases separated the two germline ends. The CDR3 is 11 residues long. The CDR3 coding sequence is TGTGCCATCAGTGACGGTGAAAAACTGTTTTTT. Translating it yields CAISDGEKLFF.

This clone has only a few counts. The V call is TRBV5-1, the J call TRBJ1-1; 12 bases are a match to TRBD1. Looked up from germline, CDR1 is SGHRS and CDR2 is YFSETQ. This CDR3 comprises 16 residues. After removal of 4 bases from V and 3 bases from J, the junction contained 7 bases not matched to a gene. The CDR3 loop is CASSPTGTGGDTEAFF. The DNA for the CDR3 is TGCGCCAGCAGCCCTACCGGGACAGGGGGCGACACTGAAGCTTTCTTT. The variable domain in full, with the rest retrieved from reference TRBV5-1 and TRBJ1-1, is KAGVTQTPRYLIKTRGQQVTLSCSPISGHRSVSWYQQTPGQGLQFLFEYFSETQRNKGNFPGRFSGRQFSNSRSEMNVSTLELGDSALYLCASSPTGTGGDTEAFFGQGTRLTVV.

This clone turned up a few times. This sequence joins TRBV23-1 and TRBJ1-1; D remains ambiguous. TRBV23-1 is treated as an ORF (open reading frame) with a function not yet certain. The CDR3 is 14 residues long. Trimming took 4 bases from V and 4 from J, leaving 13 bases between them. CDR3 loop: CASSRDLWGTEAFF. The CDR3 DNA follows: TGCGCCAGCAGTCGAGACCTTTGGGGCACTGAAGCTTTCTTT.

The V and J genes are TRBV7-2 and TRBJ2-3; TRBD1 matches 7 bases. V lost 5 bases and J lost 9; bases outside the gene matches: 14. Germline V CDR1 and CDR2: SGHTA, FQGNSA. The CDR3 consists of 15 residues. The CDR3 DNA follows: TGTGCCAGCAGCCCCGGGACAGACGCACAGAGGACGCAGTATTTT. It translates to CASSPGTDAQRTQYF.

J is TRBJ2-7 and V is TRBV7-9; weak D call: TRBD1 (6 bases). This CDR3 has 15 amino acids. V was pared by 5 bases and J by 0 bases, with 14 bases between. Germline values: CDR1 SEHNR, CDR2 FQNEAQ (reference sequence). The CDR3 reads CASSQTNRVSYEQYF. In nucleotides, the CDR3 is TGTGCCAGCAGCCAGACTAACAGGGTCTCCTACGAGCAGTACTTC.

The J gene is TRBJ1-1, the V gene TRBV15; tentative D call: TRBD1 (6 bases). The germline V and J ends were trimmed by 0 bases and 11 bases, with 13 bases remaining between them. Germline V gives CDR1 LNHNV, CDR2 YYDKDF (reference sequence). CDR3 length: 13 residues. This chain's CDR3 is CATSRDQGRRAFF. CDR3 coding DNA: TGTGCCACCAGCAGAGATCAGGGGCGGAGGGCTTTCTTT.

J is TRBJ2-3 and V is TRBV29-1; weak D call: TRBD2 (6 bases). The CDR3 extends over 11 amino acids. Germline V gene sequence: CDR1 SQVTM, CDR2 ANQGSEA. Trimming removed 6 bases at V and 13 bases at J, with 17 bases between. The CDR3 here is CSVEPGLLEYF. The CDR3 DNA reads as TGCAGCGTGGAACCGGGACTTTTAGAGTATTTT.

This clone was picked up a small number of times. DNA of the CDR3: TGCAGCGTCCCCGTTCCACTACTAGGTATGACTGAAGCTTTCTTT. Translation: CSVPVPLLGMTEAFF. The chain uses TRBV29-1 and TRBJ1-1; D gene unclear. The V and J ends lost 6 bases and 5 bases respectively, with 22 bases between them. Germline V gene data show CDR1 as SQVTM and CDR2 as ANQGSEA. This CDR3 contains 15 residues.

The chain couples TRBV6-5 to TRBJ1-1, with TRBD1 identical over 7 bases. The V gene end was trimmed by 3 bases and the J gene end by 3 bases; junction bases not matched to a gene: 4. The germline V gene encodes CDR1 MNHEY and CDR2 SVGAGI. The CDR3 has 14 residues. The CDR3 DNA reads TGTGCCAGCAGTTATGGACAGGCCTACACTGAAGCTTTCTTT. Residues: CASSYGQAYTEAFF.

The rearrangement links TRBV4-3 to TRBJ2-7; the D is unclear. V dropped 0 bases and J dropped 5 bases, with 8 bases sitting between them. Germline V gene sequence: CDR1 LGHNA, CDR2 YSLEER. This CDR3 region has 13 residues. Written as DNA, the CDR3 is TGCGCCAGCAGCCAAGATCCCCAAAACGAGCAGTACTTC. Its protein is CASSQDPQNEQYF.

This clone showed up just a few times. The CDR3 region has the DNA TGTGCCAGCAGCTCTCGCACAGATACGCAGTATTTT. This translates into CASSSRTDTQYF. The chain carries TRBV7-9 and TRBJ2-3; no clear D gene. Trimming pared 4 bases from V and 1 base from J, leaving 3 bases between. The CDR3 has 12 residues. Germline CDR1 and CDR2: SEHNR and FQNEAQ (reference sequence).